The source of this T cell receptor (beta chain) is a study of blood T cell repertoires in COVID-19 (dated by TCRdb to 2019 to 2021). In terms of the full investigation: Samples covering the acute and convalescent phases of COVID-19 were provided by collaborators in the United States, Italy and Spain. The repertoires were released in a freely available public database meant as a resource for research on the immune response to SARS-CoV-2. The material from the prospective study consisted of cDNA or gDNA derived from T cells, B-cell-depleted T cells, or PBMCs. Where HLA class I and class II types were available, the types were taken from metadata supplied by the sample provider, not from assay-based typing. The dataset comprised deeply sampled blood TCRbeta repertoires from subjects exposed to, actively infected with, or recovered from COVID-19. Sample metadata almost always included a de-identified subject ID, COVID-19 status, age in years and sex. Samples came from the ongoing ImmuneRACE study (first 160 participants) plus 1,254 subjects from 6 global collaborators.

Whole blood was collected in K2EDTA tubes by collaborating institutions according to the institutions' own protocols. For TCRbeta analysis, collaborators shipped samples as frozen whole blood, isolated PBMCs, or DNA extracted from either of those sample types. Beyond this particular receptor, the publication reports: The quantity of clinical and demographic metadata differed by source and by participant and was supplied without curation.

TCRbeta CDR3 regions were amplified from genomic DNA using the immunoSEQ Assay, a bias-controlled multiplex PCR. As for how the authors treated the data: Nucleated cell counts per sample were estimated from amplification of reference gene primers within the assay. To quantify the absolute abundance of each unique TCRbeta CDR3 rearrangement, sequence reads were collapsed and filtered. For each sample, productive Simpson clonality was calculated as the square root of Simpson's diversity index over productive rearrangements. Held by TCRdb, this immuneACCESS table contains in-frame sequences only and omits some clones. Under half of the omission traces to an unresolved V gene where checked; the cause of the rest is unknown. V and J calls and clone size come straight from that table; D and trimming were deduced from the DNA. This sample lists 130,000 to 150,000 clones; 70% to 85% were detected once. Clones ranked in the top ten supply 6% to 7.5% of the sample.

On this clone itself: The clone's antigen remains unknown. Base quality data are lacking; no much larger clone is found one base away.

This TCR was sampled from a human donor in a cohort sampled during active COVID-19. Sequencing was performed on peripheral blood.

This receptor carries the CDR3 CAISVAGLGAGNTIYF. DNA sequence: TGTGCCATCAGTGTTGCAGGCCTTGGTGCTGGAAACACCATATATTTT. The V and J segments used are TRBV10-3 and TRBJ1-3; confidence is insufficient to name the D gene. From the germline V gene, CDR1 is ENHRY and CDR2 is SYGVKD. V drops 4 bases and J drops 2 bases, leaving 15 bases in between. Including cysteine and phenylalanine, the CDR3 has 16 amino acids. Of the read, only the CDR3 DNA is kept; its 48 bases are in frame from base 1.